Listed below are T cell receptor beta chains from one sample, sequenced in a study of control samples from healthy donors and cancer patients. Libraries were prepared by immunoSEQ multiplex PCR; TCRdb keeps only in-frame clonotypes and omits some of them. In the table there are roughly 98,000 clones, 80% to 95% of which are singletons. Sequenced input: blood. The receptors were gathered from a man between 18 and 29 years old in good health. The CDR3 runs from the conserved cysteine through the conserved F or W. Fields, in order: clone size, V gene, J gene, D gene, CDR3 protein, CDR3 DNA. D genes are given only for firm matches. Part of the rows lack a size; the others show once, few, many or a class for expanded clones.

abundance: .
v_gene: TRBV10-2
j_gene: TRBJ2-2
d_gene: .
CDR3aa: CASREEQGYSTGELFF
CDR3nt: TGCGCCAGCAGGGAAGAACAGGGCTACAGCACCGGGGAGCTGTTTTTT

abundance: .
v_gene: TRBV27
j_gene: TRBJ1-5
d_gene: .
CDR3aa: CASRYRAHSNQPQHF
CDR3nt: TGTGCCAGCAGATACAGGGCTCATAGCAATCAGCCCCAGCATTTT

abundance: few
v_gene: TRBV4-1
j_gene: TRBJ2-1
d_gene: TRBD2
CDR3aa: CASSRTSGRAADEQFF
CDR3nt: TGCGCCAGCAGCCGGACTAGCGGGAGGGCAGCGGATGAGCAGTTCTTC

abundance: few
v_gene: TRBV9
j_gene: TRBJ2-7
d_gene: .
CDR3aa: CASSASNRPYEQYF
CDR3nt: TGTGCCAGCAGCGCTTCAAACCGTCCCTACGAGCAGTACTTC

abundance: .
v_gene: TRBV11-2
j_gene: TRBJ1-5
d_gene: .
CDR3aa: CASSLQGTHQPQHF
CDR3nt: TGTGCCAGCAGCTTACAGGGAACACATCAGCCCCAGCATTTT

abundance: .
v_gene: TRBV6-5
j_gene: TRBJ2-5
d_gene: .
CDR3aa: CASSYSNTGHQETQYF
CDR3nt: TGTGCCAGCAGTTACTCGAATACAGGGCACCAAGAGACCCAGTACTTC

abundance: .
v_gene: TRBV18
j_gene: TRBJ2-1
d_gene: TRBD1
CDR3aa: CASSTTGLDEQFF
CDR3nt: TGTGCCAGCTCAACGACAGGGTTGGATGAGCAGTTCTTC

abundance: .
v_gene: TRBV19
j_gene: TRBJ2-3
d_gene: .
CDR3aa: CASKDFPRDTQYF
CDR3nt: TGTGCCAGTAAAGATTTTCCAAGGGATACGCAGTATTTT

abundance: .
v_gene: TRBV5-6
j_gene: TRBJ1-6
d_gene: .
CDR3aa: CASSLPGRYSPLHF
CDR3nt: TGTGCCAGCAGCTTGCCGGGACGTTATTCACCCCTCCACTTT

abundance: .
v_gene: TRBV16
j_gene: TRBJ1-2
d_gene: TRBD1
CDR3aa: CASSSRAGGDYGYTF
CDR3nt: TGTGCCAGCAGCTCACGGGCAGGGGGCGACTATGGCTACACCTTC

abundance: .
v_gene: TRBV27
j_gene: TRBJ2-1
d_gene: .
CDR3aa: CASSFLERGVQGNEQFF
CDR3nt: TGTGCCAGCAGTTTCTTAGAAAGGGGGGTCCAGGGCAATGAGCAGTTCTTC

abundance: .
v_gene: TRBV30
j_gene: TRBJ1-3
d_gene: .
CDR3aa: CAWSPGTNSGNTIYF
CDR3nt: TGTGCCTGGAGTCCCGGGACGAACTCTGGAAACACCATATATTTT

abundance: few
v_gene: TRBV4-1
j_gene: TRBJ2-2
d_gene: .
CDR3aa: CASSSYGTGELFF
CDR3nt: TGCGCCAGCAGCAGTTATGGGACCGGGGAGCTGTTTTTT

abundance: .
v_gene: TRBV5-1
j_gene: TRBJ1-6
d_gene: .
CDR3aa: CASSLGEKDSPLHF
CDR3nt: TGCGCCAGCAGCTTGGGCGAGAAGGATTCACCCCTCCACTTT

abundance: .
v_gene: TRBV6-6
j_gene: TRBJ1-4
d_gene: TRBD1
CDR3aa: CASSYRTGENEKLFF
CDR3nt: TGTGCCAGCAGTTACAGGACAGGGGAAAATGAAAAACTGTTTTTT

abundance: .
v_gene: TRBV10-1
j_gene: TRBJ1-4
d_gene: TRBD1
CDR3aa: CASSRNRGSEKLFF
CDR3nt: TGCGCCAGCAGTCGGAACAGGGGGAGTGAAAAACTGTTTTTT

abundance: .
v_gene: TRBV27
j_gene: TRBJ1-6
d_gene: .
CDR3aa: CASSRGQGNSSPLHF
CDR3nt: TGTGCCAGCAGTCGGGGCCAGGGTAACTCTTCACCCCTCCACTTT

abundance: .
v_gene: TRBV11-2
j_gene: TRBJ1-2
d_gene: .
CDR3aa: CASSLVGRDGYTF
CDR3nt: TGTGCCAGCAGCTTAGTGGGTCGGGATGGCTACACCTTC

abundance: .
v_gene: TRBV7-8
j_gene: TRBJ1-1
d_gene: .
CDR3aa: CASRGDGGNTEAFF
CDR3nt: TGTGCCAGCAGGGGAGATGGGGGGAACACTGAAGCTTTCTTT

abundance: .
v_gene: TRBV10-3
j_gene: TRBJ2-2
d_gene: TRBD2
CDR3aa: CAISESGTSGTTGELFF
CDR3nt: TGTGCCATCAGTGAGTCCGGGACTAGCGGGACCACCGGGGAGCTGTTTTTT

abundance: .
v_gene: TRBV9
j_gene: TRBJ1-2
d_gene: .
CDR3aa: CASSPGQGSGVYGYTF
CDR3nt: TGTGCCAGCAGCCCCGGGCAGGGGAGTGGGGTCTATGGCTACACCTTC

abundance: .
v_gene: TRBV10-2
j_gene: TRBJ2-1
d_gene: TRBD2
CDR3aa: CASSETSGAYNEQFF
CDR3nt: TGCGCCAGCAGTGAGACAAGCGGGGCTTACAATGAGCAGTTCTTC

abundance: .
v_gene: TRBV7-3
j_gene: TRBJ2-1
d_gene: TRBD1
CDR3aa: CASSYDRGDNEQFF
CDR3nt: TGTGCCAGCAGCTATGACAGGGGAGATAATGAGCAGTTCTTC

abundance: .
v_gene: TRBV10-3
j_gene: TRBJ1-1
d_gene: TRBD1
CDR3aa: CAIGTGGHRNTEAFF
CDR3nt: TGTGCCATCGGGACAGGGGGACATAGGAACACTGAAGCTTTCTTT

abundance: .
v_gene: TRBV6-5
j_gene: TRBJ1-2
d_gene: .
CDR3aa: CASSYPEGGNYGYTF
CDR3nt: TGTGCCAGCAGTTACCCCGAGGGGGGTAACTATGGCTACACCTTC

abundance: .
v_gene: TRBV24-1
j_gene: TRBJ1-3
d_gene: .
CDR3aa: CATSVTASSGNTIYF
CDR3nt: TGTGCCACCAGTGTGACAGCTTCCTCTGGAAACACCATATATTTT

abundance: .
v_gene: TRBV28
j_gene: TRBJ1-2
d_gene: .
CDR3aa: CASSFLTREGYSDYGYTF
CDR3nt: TGTGCCAGCAGTTTCTTGACACGAGAGGGGTATTCGGACTATGGCTACACCTTC

abundance: .
v_gene: TRBV5-1
j_gene: TRBJ1-2
d_gene: .
CDR3aa: CASSLSRFGYTF
CDR3nt: TGCGCCAGCAGCTTAAGTCGATTTGGCTACACCTTC

abundance: .
v_gene: TRBV7-9
j_gene: TRBJ2-1
d_gene: .
CDR3aa: CASSLRLPEQFF
CDR3nt: TGTGCCAGCAGCTTACGTTTACCTGAGCAGTTCTTC

abundance: .
v_gene: TRBV18
j_gene: TRBJ2-7
d_gene: .
CDR3aa: CASSPPGGEQYF
CDR3nt: TGTGCCAGCTCACCACCCGGGGGCGAGCAGTACTTC

abundance: .
v_gene: TRBV2
j_gene: TRBJ2-4
d_gene: .
CDR3aa: CASTILAKNIQYF
CDR3nt: TGTGCCAGCACCATCCTAGCCAAAAACATTCAGTACTTC

abundance: .
v_gene: TRBV11-2
j_gene: TRBJ2-7
d_gene: .
CDR3aa: CASSQAFDSSYEQYF
CDR3nt: TGTGCCAGCAGCCAGGCATTCGACAGTTCCTACGAGCAGTACTTC

abundance: .
v_gene: TRBV19
j_gene: TRBJ2-7
d_gene: TRBD1
CDR3aa: CASSSNRDRVYEQYF
CDR3nt: TGTGCCAGTAGTTCGAACCGGGACAGGGTCTACGAGCAGTACTTC

abundance: .
v_gene: TRBV19
j_gene: TRBJ2-2
d_gene: .
CDR3aa: CASSIGGLGELFF
CDR3nt: TGTGCCAGTAGTATAGGAGGCCTTGGGGAGCTGTTTTTT

abundance: .
v_gene: TRBV30
j_gene: TRBJ1-2
d_gene: .
CDR3aa: CAWTPTRGDGYTF
CDR3nt: TGTGCCTGGACCCCAACGAGGGGGGATGGCTACACCTTC

abundance: .
v_gene: TRBV4-2
j_gene: TRBJ2-7
d_gene: .
CDR3aa: CASSQDPGPYEQYF
CDR3nt: TGTGCCAGCAGCCAAGACCCCGGACCCTACGAGCAGTACTTC

abundance: .
v_gene: TRBV28
j_gene: TRBJ1-5
d_gene: .
CDR3aa: CASSTGLTNQPQHF
CDR3nt: TGTGCCAGCAGCACGGGACTAACTAATCAGCCCCAGCATTTT

abundance: .
v_gene: TRBV4-2
j_gene: TRBJ2-1
d_gene: .
CDR3aa: CASSLKGSGDVHEQFF
CDR3nt: TGTGCCAGCAGCCTAAAAGGCTCCGGGGATGTCCATGAGCAGTTCTTC

abundance: once
v_gene: TRBV27
j_gene: TRBJ1-1
d_gene: .
CDR3aa: CASSKLSGVVTEAFF
CDR3nt: TGTGCCAGCAGCAAACTTTCAGGCGTAGTCACTGAAGCTTTCTTT

abundance: .
v_gene: TRBV25-1
j_gene: TRBJ1-4
d_gene: .
CDR3aa: CASSEYEKLFF
CDR3nt: TGTGCCAGCAGTGAATATGAAAAACTGTTTTTT

abundance: .
v_gene: TRBV29-1
j_gene: TRBJ2-2
d_gene: .
CDR3aa: CSVEAGQNTGELFF
CDR3nt: TGCAGCGTTGAAGCGGGGCAGAACACCGGGGAGCTGTTTTTT

abundance: .
v_gene: TRBV9
j_gene: TRBJ2-3
d_gene: TRBD2
CDR3aa: CASSRKTSGIIGDTQYF
CDR3nt: TGTGCCAGCAGCCGCAAGACTAGCGGGATCATAGGAGATACGCAGTATTTT

abundance: .
v_gene: TRBV3-1/TRBV3-2
j_gene: TRBJ1-1
d_gene: .
CDR3aa: CAVGRMNTEAFF
CDR3nt: TGTGCCGTCGGACGGATGAACACTGAAGCTTTCTTT

abundance: .
v_gene: TRBV12-3/TRBV12-4
j_gene: TRBJ1-2
d_gene: .
CDR3aa: CASSRNHYGYTF
CDR3nt: TGTGCCAGCAGTAGGAATCACTATGGCTACACCTTC

abundance: .
v_gene: TRBV5-1
j_gene: TRBJ1-2
d_gene: .
CDR3aa: CASSADLSRGDGYTF
CDR3nt: TGCGCCAGCAGCGCCGACCTCTCCAGGGGTGATGGCTACACCTTC

abundance: .
v_gene: TRBV7-9
j_gene: TRBJ2-1
d_gene: TRBD2
CDR3aa: CASSFLLAGGTSDEQFF
CDR3nt: TGTGCCAGCAGCTTTCTCCTAGCGGGAGGGACTTCCGATGAGCAGTTCTTC

abundance: once
v_gene: TRBV6-5
j_gene: TRBJ2-1
d_gene: TRBD2
CDR3aa: CASSYSAGGQNEQFF
CDR3nt: TGTGCCAGCAGTTACTCGGCGGGGGGGCAGAATGAGCAGTTCTTC

abundance: .
v_gene: TRBV3-1/TRBV3-2
j_gene: TRBJ1-2
d_gene: TRBD1
CDR3aa: CASSQGQGSYGYTF
CDR3nt: TGTGCCAGCAGCCAGGGACAGGGGAGCTATGGCTACACCTTC

abundance: .
v_gene: TRBV23-1
j_gene: TRBJ1-1
d_gene: .
CDR3aa: CASSQGAVAEAFF
CDR3nt: TGCGCCAGCAGTCAGGGTGCGGTCGCTGAAGCTTTCTTT

abundance: .
v_gene: TRBV4-1
j_gene: TRBJ2-5
d_gene: .
CDR3aa: CASSQVLMGAAEGETQYF
CDR3nt: TGCGCCAGCAGCCAGGTCCTCATGGGGGCGGCCGAAGGAGAGACCCAGTACTTC

abundance: .
v_gene: TRBV19
j_gene: TRBJ2-1
d_gene: TRBD1
CDR3aa: CATGQGGNEQFF
CDR3nt: TGTGCCACCGGACAGGGAGGTAATGAGCAGTTCTTC

abundance: .
v_gene: TRBV27
j_gene: TRBJ1-2
d_gene: .
CDR3aa: CASGTRGPRYGYTF
CDR3nt: TGTGCCAGCGGAACCCGTGGGCCCCGCTATGGCTACACCTTC

abundance: .
v_gene: TRBV30
j_gene: TRBJ2-1
d_gene: TRBD2
CDR3aa: CAWISGGLNEQFF
CDR3nt: TGTGCCTGGATAAGCGGGGGGCTCAATGAGCAGTTCTTC

abundance: .
v_gene: TRBV6-5
j_gene: TRBJ1-6
d_gene: .
CDR3aa: CASSDAQGNSPLHF
CDR3nt: TGTGCCAGCTCCGACGCACAGGGTAATTCACCCCTCCACTTT

abundance: .
v_gene: TRBV7-2
j_gene: TRBJ1-2
d_gene: .
CDR3aa: CASSLRPGAPGGYTF
CDR3nt: TGTGCCAGCAGCTTAAGGCCAGGGGCGCCGGGGGGCTACACCTTC